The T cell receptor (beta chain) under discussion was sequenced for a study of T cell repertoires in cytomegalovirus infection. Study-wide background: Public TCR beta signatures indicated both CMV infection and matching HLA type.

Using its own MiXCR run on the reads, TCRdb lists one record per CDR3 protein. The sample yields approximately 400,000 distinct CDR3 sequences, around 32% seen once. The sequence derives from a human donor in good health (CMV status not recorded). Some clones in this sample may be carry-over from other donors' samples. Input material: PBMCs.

CDR3 nucleotides: TGTGCCAGCAGTTACTCGATGGGCGGGGGACTCCAAGAGACCCAGTACTTC. Encoded protein: CASSYSMGGGLQETQYF. This chain joins TRBV6-5 and TRBJ2-5; 7 positions match TRBD2. CDR3 size: 17 residues. CDR1 is MNHEY, CDR2 SVGAGI, per germline. V was pared by 0 bases and J by 1 base, with 8 bases of the junction left unmatched.